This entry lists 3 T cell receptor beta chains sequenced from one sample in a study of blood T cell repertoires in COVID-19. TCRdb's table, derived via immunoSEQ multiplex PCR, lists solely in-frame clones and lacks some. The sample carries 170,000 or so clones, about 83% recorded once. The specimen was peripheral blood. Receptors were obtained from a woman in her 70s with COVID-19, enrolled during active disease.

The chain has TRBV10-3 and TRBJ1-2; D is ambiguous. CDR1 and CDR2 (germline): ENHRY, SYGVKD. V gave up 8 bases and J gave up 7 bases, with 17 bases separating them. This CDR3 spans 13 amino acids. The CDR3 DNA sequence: TGTGCCATCCCTCTCGTGGGCGCATCTGGCTACACCTTC. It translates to CAIPLVGASGYTF.

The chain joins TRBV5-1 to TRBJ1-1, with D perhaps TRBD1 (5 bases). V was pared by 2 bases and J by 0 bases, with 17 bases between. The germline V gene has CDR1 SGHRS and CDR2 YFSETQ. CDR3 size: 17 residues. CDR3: CASSFGRSGHMNTEAFF. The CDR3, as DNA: TGCGCCAGCAGCTTTGGGAGGTCAGGGCATATGAACACTGAAGCTTTCTTT.

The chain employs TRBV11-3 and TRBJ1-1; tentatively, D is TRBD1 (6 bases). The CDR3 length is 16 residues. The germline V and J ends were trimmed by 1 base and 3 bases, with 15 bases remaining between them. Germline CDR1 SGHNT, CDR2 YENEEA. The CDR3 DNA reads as TGTGCCAGCAGCTTAGGAGGGGGATTTGGGGACACTGAAGCTTTCTTT. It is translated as CASSLGGGFGDTEAFF.